This T cell receptor beta chain was recorded in a study of cytomegalovirus exposure and HLA in healthy donors. Study-level findings and limits: Earlier analysis yielded a pattern in which most TCR beta V segments were productive about 90% or about 30% of the time.

A word on this clone: The antigen is undetermined.

PCR was performed using 60 Vbeta and 13 Jbeta primers. Per the original data handling: Approximately 12 million of the 80 million or so unique TCR beta chains counted in a later analysis were shared. Sequencing used immunoSEQ multiplex PCR; TCRdb keeps in-frame clones, though not all of them. V and J calls and clone size follow that table, whereas D and trimming were derived from the DNA. The sample shows about 130,000 clones, approximately 80% of them seen only once. Losses at the gene ends were 8 bases for V and 6 bases for J; bases not matched to a gene: 13. The CDR3 covers 15 residues. CDR1 LGHNA and CDR2 YSLEER come from the germline V gene.

This chain links TRBV4-3 with TRBJ1-5, with TRBD1 matching 7 bases. Sequences were obtained from PBMCs. This sequence originates from a boy between 2 and 10 years old in good health and CMV-seronegative. This CDR3 is CASSPDDRAGQPQHF. The DNA of the CDR3 is TGCGCCAGCTCCCCCGACGACAGGGCAGGTCAGCCCCAGCATTTT.